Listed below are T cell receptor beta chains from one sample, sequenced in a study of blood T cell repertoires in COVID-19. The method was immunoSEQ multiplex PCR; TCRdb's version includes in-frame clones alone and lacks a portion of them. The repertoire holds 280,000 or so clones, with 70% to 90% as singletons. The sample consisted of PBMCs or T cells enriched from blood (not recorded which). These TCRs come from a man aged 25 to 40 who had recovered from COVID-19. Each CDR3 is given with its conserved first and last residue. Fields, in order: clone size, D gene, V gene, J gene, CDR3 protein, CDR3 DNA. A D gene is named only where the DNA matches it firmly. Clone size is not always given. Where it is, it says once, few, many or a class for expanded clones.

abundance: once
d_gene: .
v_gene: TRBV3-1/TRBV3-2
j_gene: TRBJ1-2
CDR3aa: CASSLSEQESYTF
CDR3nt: TGTGCCAGCAGCCTCTCCGAACAGGAGAGCTACACCTTC

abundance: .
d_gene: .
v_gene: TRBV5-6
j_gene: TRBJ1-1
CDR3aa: CASSWDKRLNTEAFF
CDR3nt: TGTGCCAGCAGCTGGGACAAGCGATTAAACACTGAAGCTTTCTTT

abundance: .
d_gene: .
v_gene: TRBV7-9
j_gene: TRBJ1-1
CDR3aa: CASRPPSGRGMNTEAFF
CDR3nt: TGTGCCAGCAGGCCCCCCAGCGGTCGGGGGATGAACACTGAAGCTTTCTTT

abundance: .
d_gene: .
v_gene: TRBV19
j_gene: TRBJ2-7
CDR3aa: CASSMGLGGYEQYF
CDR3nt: TGTGCCAGTAGTATGGGACTGGGTGGCTACGAGCAGTACTTC

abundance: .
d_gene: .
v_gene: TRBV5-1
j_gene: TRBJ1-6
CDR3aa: CASSSRDGNSPLHF
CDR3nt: TGCGCCAGCAGCTCGCGGGACGGTAATTCACCCCTCCACTTT

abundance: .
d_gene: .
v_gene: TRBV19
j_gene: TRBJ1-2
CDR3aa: CASSDRPLGGYGYTF
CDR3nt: TGTGCCAGTAGTGATAGGCCCCTGGGAGGCTATGGCTACACCTTC

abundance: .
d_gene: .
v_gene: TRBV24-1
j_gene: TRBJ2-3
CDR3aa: CATSDYREDTQYF
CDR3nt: TGTGCCACCAGTGATTACAGGGAGGATACGCAGTATTTT

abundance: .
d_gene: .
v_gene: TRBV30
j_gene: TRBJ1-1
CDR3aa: CAWSSGTNTEAFF
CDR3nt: TGTGCCTGGAGTTCAGGAACGAACACTGAAGCTTTCTTT

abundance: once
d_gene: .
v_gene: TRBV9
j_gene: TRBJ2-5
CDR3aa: CASSSGGSDQETQYF
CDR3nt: TGTGCCAGCAGCTCAGGAGGTTCAGACCAAGAGACCCAGTACTTC

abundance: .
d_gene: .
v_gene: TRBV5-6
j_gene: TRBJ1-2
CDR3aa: CASSPLFGGRNYGYTF
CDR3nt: TGTGCCAGCAGCCCGCTTTTCGGGGGGAGGAACTATGGCTACACCTTC

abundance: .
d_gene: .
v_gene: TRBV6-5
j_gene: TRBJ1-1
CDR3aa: CASSYPGRGEAFF
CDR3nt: TGTGCCAGCAGTTATCCGGGCCGGGGTGAAGCTTTCTTT

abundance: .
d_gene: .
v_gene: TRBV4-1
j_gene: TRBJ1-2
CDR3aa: CASSQGAGTNYGYTF
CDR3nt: TGCGCCAGCAGCCAAGGGGCGGGAACTAACTATGGCTACACCTTC

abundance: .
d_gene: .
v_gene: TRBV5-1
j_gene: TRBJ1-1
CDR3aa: CASSLGAAKNTEAFF
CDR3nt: TGCGCCAGCAGCTTGGGCGCGGCCAAGAACACTGAAGCTTTCTTT

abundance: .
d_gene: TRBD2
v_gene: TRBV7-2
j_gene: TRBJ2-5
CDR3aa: CASSWQSGGETQYF
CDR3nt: TGTGCCAGCAGCTGGCAAAGCGGGGGGGAGACCCAGTACTTC

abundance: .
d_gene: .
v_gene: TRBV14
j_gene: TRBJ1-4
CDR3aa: CASSHPGANEKLFF
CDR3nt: TGTGCCAGCAGCCACCCGGGGGCTAATGAAAAACTGTTTTTT

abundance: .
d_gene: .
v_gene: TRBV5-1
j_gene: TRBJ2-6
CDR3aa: CASSSGPRGQGGANVLTF
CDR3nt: TGCGCCAGCAGCTCTGGTCCCAGGGGCCAAGGCGGGGCCAACGTCCTGACTTTC

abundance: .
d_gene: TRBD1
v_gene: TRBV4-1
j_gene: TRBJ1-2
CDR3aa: CASSTRQGANYGYTF
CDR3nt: TGCGCCAGCAGCACCCGACAGGGGGCTAACTATGGCTACACCTTC

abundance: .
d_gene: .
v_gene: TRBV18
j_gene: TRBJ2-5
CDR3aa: CASSPRGGDGETQYF
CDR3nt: TGTGCCAGCTCACCCCGCGGCGGCGATGGGGAGACCCAGTACTTC

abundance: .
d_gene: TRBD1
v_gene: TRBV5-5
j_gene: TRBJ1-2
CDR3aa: CASSQGQGYGYTF
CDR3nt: TGTGCCAGCAGCCAGGGACAGGGATATGGCTACACCTTC

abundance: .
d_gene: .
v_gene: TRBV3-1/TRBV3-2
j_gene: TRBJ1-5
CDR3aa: CASSQGRNQPQHF
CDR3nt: TGTGCCAGCAGCCAAGGCAGAAATCAGCCCCAGCATTTT

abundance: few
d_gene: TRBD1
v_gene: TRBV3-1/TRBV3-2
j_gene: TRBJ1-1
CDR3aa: CASSQGTGGTEAFF
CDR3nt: TGTGCCAGCAGCCAAGGAACAGGGGGCACTGAAGCTTTCTTT

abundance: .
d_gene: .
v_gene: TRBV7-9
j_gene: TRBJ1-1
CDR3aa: CASRVEKAEAFF
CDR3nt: TGTGCCAGCCGGGTGGAAAAGGCTGAAGCTTTCTTT

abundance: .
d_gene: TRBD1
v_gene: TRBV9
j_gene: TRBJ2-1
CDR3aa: CASSDQGAGDEQFF
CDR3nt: TGTGCCAGCAGCGACCAGGGGGCTGGTGATGAGCAGTTCTTC

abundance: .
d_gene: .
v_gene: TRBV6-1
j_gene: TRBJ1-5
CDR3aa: CASSEAVGDNQPQHF
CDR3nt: TGTGCCAGCAGTGAAGCTGTCGGAGATAATCAGCCCCAGCATTTT

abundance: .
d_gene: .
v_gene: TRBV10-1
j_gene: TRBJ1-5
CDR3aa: CASSESAGQPQHF
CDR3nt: TGCGCCAGCAGTGAGTCTGCAGGTCAGCCCCAGCATTTT

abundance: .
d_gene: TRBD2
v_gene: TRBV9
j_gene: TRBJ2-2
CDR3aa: CASSEGRDAGELFF
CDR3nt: TGTGCCAGCAGCGAGGGGAGGGACGCCGGGGAGCTGTTTTTT

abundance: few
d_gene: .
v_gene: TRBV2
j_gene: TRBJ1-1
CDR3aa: CASSEEGGVGTEAFF
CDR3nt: TGTGCCAGCAGTGAAGAGGGGGGGGTTGGGACTGAAGCTTTCTTT

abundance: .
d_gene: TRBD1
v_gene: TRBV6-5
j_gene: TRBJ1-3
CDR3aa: CASSLRGPSGNTIYF
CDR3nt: TGTGCCAGCAGTCTCAGGGGGCCGTCTGGAAACACCATATATTTT

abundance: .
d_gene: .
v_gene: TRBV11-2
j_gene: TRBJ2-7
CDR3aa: CASSLGGGAGYEQYF
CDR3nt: TGTGCCAGCAGCCTCGGCGGGGGCGCAGGTTACGAGCAGTACTTC

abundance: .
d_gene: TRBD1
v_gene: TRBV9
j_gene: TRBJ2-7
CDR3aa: CASSDRTGAYEQYF
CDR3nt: TGTGCCAGCAGCGACCGGACAGGGGCCTACGAGCAGTACTTC

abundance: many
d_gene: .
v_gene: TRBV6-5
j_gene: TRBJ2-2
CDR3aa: CATEGVQAGELFF
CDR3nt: TGTGCCACCGAGGGGGTTCAGGCCGGGGAGCTGTTTTTT

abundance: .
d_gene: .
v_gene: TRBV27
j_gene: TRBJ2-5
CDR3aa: CASSFRGTQETQYF
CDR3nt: TGTGCCAGCAGTTTTCGGGGTACTCAAGAGACCCAGTACTTC

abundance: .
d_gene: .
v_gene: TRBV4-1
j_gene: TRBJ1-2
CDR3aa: CASSQDFGDGYTF
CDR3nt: TGCGCCAGCAGCCAAGACTTCGGAGATGGCTACACCTTC

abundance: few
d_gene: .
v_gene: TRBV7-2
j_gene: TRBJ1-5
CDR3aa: CASSLVWQGRDQPQHF
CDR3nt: TGTGCCAGCAGCTTAGTTTGGCAGGGGAGGGATCAGCCCCAGCATTTT

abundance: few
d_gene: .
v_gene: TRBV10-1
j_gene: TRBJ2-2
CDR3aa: CASSEPITGELFF
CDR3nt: TGCGCCAGCAGTGAGCCAATCACCGGGGAGCTGTTTTTT